One T cell receptor beta chain is described in this entry. Its antigen is not known. The data were taken from a study of cytomegalovirus exposure and HLA in healthy donors. After removal of 1 base from V and 7 bases from J, the junction contained 6 bases not matched to a gene. The CDR3 sequence is 15 residues long. Germline V CDR1 and CDR2: LNHDA, SQIVND (reference sequence). Both 60 Vbeta primers and 13 Jbeta primers went into the PCR. Generated by immunoSEQ multiplex PCR, the TCRdb table keeps only in-frame clones and is missing some. The table lists about 190,000 clones, around 75% of them singletons. Study-wide findings and caveats: TCR beta chain V- and J-gene trimming was linked, in a later analysis, to a missense variant in DCLRE1C.

V and J are TRBV19 and TRBJ2-2; 7 positions agree with TRBD1. This TCR derives from a woman aged 30 to 39 in good health and CMV-seropositive. Sequencing was carried out using PBMCs. The CDR3 region has the DNA TGTGCCAGTAGTATAGTACAGGGGAGTGGCGGGGAGCTGTTTTTT. As protein: CASSIVQGSGGELFF.